The source of this T cell receptor (beta chain) is a study of long-term antiretroviral therapy in people with HIV. Germline V lookup: CDR1 LNHNV, CDR2 YYDKDF (reference sequence). The V gene lost 3 bases and the J gene lost 5 bases, with 20 bases spanning the gap. This CDR3 contains 16 residues. A remark on this clone: What it recognizes is unknown.

Points from the study as a whole: HIV repertoires showed narrower CDR3 length ranges than controls.

Assay version v3.0 of immunoSEQ was used, and it was run at survey level. The repertoire was sequenced with immunoSEQ multiplex PCR; TCRdb's copy has only in-frame clones and lacks some. Here the sample spans under 50,000 clones, roughly 85% being singletons. Source: unsorted PBMCs, taken 3.1 years after starting antiretroviral therapy. The receptor was isolated from a woman between 50 and 59 years old with HIV. The chain couples TRBV15 to TRBJ2-7; perhaps TRBD1 as D (6 bases). CDR3 sequence (DNA): TGTGCCACCAGCAGGGCCAAAACCCAGGGGTTCCACGAGCAGTACTTC. Its translation is CATSRAKTQGFHEQYF.